This TCR beta chain was obtained from a study of identical twins. As to this clonotype: What it recognizes is unknown.

Each cDNA held unique molecular identifiers, and template switching gave it a universal primer site. TCRdb recomputed calls from the 5' RACE reads with MiXCR, one row per CDR3 protein. The repertoire holds about 890,000 distinct CDR3 sequences, with around an eighth as singletons. Overall study findings and caveats: Within cord blood, abundant beta clonotypes carried fewer insertions, but memory repertoires showed no such trend. Conclusions came from cross-sectional statistical analysis, not from following the same donors.

With 7 bases removed from V and 6 bases from J, the gap between germline ends came to 23 bases. The CDR3 spans 16 residues. Germline lookup yields CDR1 MNHEY and CDR2 SMNVEV (reference sequence). This sample also belongs to another study, concerning yellow fever vaccine responses in identical twins. This second report adds: The authors reported partly convergent, partly personalized vaccine responses in identical twins.

J is TRBJ2-3 and V is TRBV27; D may correspond to TRBD1 or TRBD2 (5 bases each). Material for sequencing was PBMCs. This TCR derives from a woman aged 18-30 years in good health. The chain's CDR3 is CASIVAGTSNLDTQYF. CDR3 nucleotide sequence: TGTGCCAGCATCGTCGCCGGGACGTCCAACCTCGATACGCAGTATTTT.